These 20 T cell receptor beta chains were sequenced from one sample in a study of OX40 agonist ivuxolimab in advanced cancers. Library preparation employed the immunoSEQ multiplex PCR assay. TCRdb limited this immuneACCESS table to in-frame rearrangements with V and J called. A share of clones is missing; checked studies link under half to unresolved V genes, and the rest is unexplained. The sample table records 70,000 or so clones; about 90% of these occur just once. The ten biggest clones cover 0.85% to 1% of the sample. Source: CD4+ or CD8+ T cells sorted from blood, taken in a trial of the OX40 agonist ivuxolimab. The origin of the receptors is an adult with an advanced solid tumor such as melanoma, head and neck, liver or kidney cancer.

CDR3 coding DNA: TGTGCCAGCAGCGTAGGCGGGACTGTGGGGGAGACCCAGTACTTC. Translation gives CASSVGGTVGETQYF. The V call is TRBV9, the J call TRBJ2-5; maybe TRBD2 (6 bases). This CDR3 has 15 amino acids. Deletions cut 0 bases from V and 5 bases from J, with 14 bases between. CDR1 SGDLS and CDR2 YYNGEE come from the germline V gene.

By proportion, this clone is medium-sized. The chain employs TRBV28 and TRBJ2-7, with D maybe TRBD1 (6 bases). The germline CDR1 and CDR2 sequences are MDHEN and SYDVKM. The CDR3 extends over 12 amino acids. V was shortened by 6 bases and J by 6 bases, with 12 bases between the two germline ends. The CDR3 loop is CASRTQGFEQYF. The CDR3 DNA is TGTGCCAGCAGAACCCAGGGGTTCGAGCAGTACTTC.

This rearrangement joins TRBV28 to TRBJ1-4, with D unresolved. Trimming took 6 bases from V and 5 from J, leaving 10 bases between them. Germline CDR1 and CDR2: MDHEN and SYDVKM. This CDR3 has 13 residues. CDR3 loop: CASSLSGNEKLFF. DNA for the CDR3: TGTGCCAGCAGCCTATCGGGGAATGAAAAACTGTTTTTT.

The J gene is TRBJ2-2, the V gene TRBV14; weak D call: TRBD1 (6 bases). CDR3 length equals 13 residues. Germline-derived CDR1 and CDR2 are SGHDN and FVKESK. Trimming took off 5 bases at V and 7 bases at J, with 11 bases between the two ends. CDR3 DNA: TGTGCCAGCAGCTTCGGGACACACGGGGAGCTGTTTTTT. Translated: CASSFGTHGELFF.

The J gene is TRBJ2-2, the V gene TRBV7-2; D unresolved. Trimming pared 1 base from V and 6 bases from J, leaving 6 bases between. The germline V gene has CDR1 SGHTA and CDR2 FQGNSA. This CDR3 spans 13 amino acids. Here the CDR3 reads CASSLDPPGELFF. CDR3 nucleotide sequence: TGTGCCAGCAGCTTAGATCCCCCCGGGGAGCTGTTTTTT.

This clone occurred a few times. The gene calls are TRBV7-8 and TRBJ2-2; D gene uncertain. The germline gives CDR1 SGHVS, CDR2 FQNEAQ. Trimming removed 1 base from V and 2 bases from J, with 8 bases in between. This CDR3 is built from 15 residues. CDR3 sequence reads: CASSLERVNTGELFF. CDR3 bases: TGTGCCAGCAGCTTAGAAAGAGTTAACACCGGGGAGCTGTTTTTT. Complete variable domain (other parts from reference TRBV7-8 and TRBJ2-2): GAGVSQSPRYKVAKRGQDVALRCDPISGHVSLFWYQQALGQGPEFLTYFQNEAQLDKSGLPSDRFFAERPEGSVSTLKIQRTQQEDSAVYLCASSLERVNTGELFFGEGSRLTVL.

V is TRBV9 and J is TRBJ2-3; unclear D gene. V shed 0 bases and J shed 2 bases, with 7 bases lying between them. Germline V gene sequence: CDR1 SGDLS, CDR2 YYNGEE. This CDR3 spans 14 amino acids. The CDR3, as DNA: TGTGCCAGCAGCGTAGCGGCTCTCACAGATACGCAGTATTTT. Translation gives CASSVAALTDTQYF. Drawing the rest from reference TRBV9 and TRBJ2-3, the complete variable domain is DSGVTQTPKHLITATGQRVTLRCSPRSGDLSVYWYQQSLDQGLQFLIQYYNGEERAKGNILERFSAQQFPDLHSELNLSSLELGDSALYFCASSVAALTDTQYFGPGTRLTVL.

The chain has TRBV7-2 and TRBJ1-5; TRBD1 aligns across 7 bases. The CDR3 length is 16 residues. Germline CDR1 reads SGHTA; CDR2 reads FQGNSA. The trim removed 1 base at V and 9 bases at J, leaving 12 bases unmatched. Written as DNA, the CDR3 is TGTGCCAGCAGCTTAGGGTCGGGACAGCCTTTTTCGCCCCAGCATTTT. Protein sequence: CASSLGSGQPFSPQHF.

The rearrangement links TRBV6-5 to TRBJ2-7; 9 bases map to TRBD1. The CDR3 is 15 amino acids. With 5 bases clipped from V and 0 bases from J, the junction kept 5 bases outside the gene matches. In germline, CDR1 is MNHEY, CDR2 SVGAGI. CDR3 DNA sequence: TGTGCCAGCAGTATTGGGACAGGGACCTCCTACGAGCAGTACTTC. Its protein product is CASSIGTGTSYEQYF.

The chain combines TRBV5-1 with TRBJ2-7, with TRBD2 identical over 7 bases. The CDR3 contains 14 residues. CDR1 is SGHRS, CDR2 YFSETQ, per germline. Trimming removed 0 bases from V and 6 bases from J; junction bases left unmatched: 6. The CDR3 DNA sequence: TGCGCCAGCAGCTTGGGGGCGGGAGCGCCCGAGCAGTACTTC. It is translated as CASSLGAGAPEQYF.

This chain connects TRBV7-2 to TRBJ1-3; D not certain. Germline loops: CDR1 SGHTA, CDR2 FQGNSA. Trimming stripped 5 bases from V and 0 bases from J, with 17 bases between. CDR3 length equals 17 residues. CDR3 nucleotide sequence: TGTGCCAGCAGCCAAACTGGGAGGGCCAGCTCTGGAAACACCATATATTTT. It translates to CASSQTGRASSGNTIYF.

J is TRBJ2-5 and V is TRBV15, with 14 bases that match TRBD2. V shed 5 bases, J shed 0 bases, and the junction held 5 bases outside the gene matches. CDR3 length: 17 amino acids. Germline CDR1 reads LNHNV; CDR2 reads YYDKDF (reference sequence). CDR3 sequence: CATSAGLAGGDQETQYF. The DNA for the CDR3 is TGTGCCACCAGCGCCGGACTAGCGGGAGGAGACCAAGAGACCCAGTACTTC.

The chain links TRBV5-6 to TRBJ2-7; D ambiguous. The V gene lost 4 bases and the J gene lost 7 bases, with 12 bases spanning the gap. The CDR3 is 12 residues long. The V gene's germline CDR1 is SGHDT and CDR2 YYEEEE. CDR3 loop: CASSILGREQYF. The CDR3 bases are TGTGCCAGCAGCATACTGGGAAGAGAGCAGTACTTC.

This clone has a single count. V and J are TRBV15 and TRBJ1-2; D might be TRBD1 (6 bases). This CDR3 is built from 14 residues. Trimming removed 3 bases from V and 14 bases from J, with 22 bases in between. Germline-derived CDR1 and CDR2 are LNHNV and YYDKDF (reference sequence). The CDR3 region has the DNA TGTGCCACCAGCAGGGGGAGGGGGACTACCACTTTGACCTTC. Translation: CATSRGRGTTTLTF.

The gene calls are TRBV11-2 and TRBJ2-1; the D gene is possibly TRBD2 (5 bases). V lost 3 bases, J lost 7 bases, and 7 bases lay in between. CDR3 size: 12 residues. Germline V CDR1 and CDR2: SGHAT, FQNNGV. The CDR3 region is CASSLGRNEQFF. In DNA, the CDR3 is TGTGCCAGCAGCTTGGGGAGAAATGAGCAGTTCTTC. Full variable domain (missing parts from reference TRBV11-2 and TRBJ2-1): EAGVAQSPRYKIIEKRQSVAFWCNPISGHATLYWYQQILGQGPKLLIQFQNNGVVDDSQLPKDRFSAERLKGVDSTLKIQPAKLEDSAVYLCASSLGRNEQFFGPGTRLTVL.

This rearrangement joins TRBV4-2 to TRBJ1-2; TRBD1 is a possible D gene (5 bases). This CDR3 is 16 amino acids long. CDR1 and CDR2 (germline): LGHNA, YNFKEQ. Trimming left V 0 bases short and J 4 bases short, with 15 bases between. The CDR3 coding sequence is TGTGCCAGCAGCCAAGATAGGCAGGGTAAGGGCTATGGCTACACCTTC. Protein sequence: CASSQDRQGKGYGYTF.

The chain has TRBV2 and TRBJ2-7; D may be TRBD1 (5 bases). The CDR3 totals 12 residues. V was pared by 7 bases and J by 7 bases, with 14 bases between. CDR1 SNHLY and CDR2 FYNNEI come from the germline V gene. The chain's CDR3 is CASTKGLEEQYF. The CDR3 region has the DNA TGTGCCAGCACGAAGGGGCTGGAAGAGCAGTACTTC.

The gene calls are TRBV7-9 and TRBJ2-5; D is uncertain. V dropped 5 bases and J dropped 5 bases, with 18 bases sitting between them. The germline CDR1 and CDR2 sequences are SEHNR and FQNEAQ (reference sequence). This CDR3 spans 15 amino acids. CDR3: CASSPLLESVETQYF. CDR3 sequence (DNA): TGTGCCAGCAGCCCTCTTCTGGAGTCCGTGGAGACCCAGTACTTC.

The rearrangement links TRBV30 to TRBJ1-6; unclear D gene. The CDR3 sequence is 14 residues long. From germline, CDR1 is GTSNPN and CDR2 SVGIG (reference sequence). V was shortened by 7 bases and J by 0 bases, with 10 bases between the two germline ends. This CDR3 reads CASARGSYNSPLHF. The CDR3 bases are TGTGCCTCTGCACGGGGCTCCTATAATTCACCCCTCCACTTT.

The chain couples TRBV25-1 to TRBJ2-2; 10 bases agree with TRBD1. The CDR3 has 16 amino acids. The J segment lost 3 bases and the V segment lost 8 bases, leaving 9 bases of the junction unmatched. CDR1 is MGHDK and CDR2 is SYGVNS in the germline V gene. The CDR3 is CASSNPGTGDTGELFF. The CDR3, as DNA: TGTGCCAGCTCGAACCCCGGGACAGGGGACACCGGGGAGCTGTTTTTT.